Presented here are 30 T cell receptor beta chains from one specimen sequenced in a study of control samples from healthy donors and cancer patients. Profiling relied on immunoSEQ multiplex PCR, and the TCRdb table lists in-frame clones only, not all of them. The sample gives 350,000 to 450,000 clones, 90% of which show up once; about 6.3% is in the top ten. Sequences were obtained from PBMCs. These receptor sequences come from a man aged 40-50 years with head and neck cancer.

In the case of this clone: This same CDR3 is encoded by further DNA sequences in the sample. The chain carries TRBV15 and TRBJ2-5, with 8 bases matching TRBD2. Germline lookup yields CDR1 LNHNV and CDR2 YYDKDF (reference sequence). CDR3 length equals 17 residues. Trimming took 1 base from V and 7 from J; bases not matched to a gene: 14. CDR3 in amino acids: CATSRGLAGSMGTTQYF. DNA for the CDR3: TGTGCCACCAGCAGAGGGCTAGCGGGTTCCATGGGGACGACCCAGTACTTC.

This clone appeared a single time. V usage is TRBV18 and J usage is TRBJ2-7, with D perhaps matching TRBD1 (5 bases). Trimming took off 0 bases at V and 2 bases at J, with 11 bases between the two ends. The CDR3 consists of 15 residues. Per germline, CDR1 KGHSH and CDR2 LQKENI. CDR3 sequence (DNA): TGTGCCAGCTCACCACCGGACAACGGCGCCTACGAGCAGTACTTC. Its translation: CASSPPDNGAYEQYF. Looking up the rest from reference TRBV18 and TRBJ2-7 gives the full variable domain: NAGVMQNPRHLVRRRGQEARLRCSPMKGHSHVYWYRQLPEEGLKFMVYLQKENIIDESGMPKERFSAEFPKEGPSILRIQQVVRGDSAAYFCASSPPDNGAYEQYFGPGTRLTVT.

This chain connects TRBV5-1 to TRBJ2-1; D may be TRBD1 (5 bases). The CDR3 is made up of 15 amino acids. Per germline, CDR1 SGHRS and CDR2 YFSETQ. V was trimmed by 4 bases and J by 4 bases, leaving 15 bases between them. In DNA, the CDR3 is TGCGCCAGCAGCGCCGCGGCAGGGATGTACAATGAGCAGTTCTTC. Translation gives CASSAAAGMYNEQFF.

The chain recombines TRBV27 with TRBJ2-7, with D possibly matching TRBD2 (6 bases). The V end lost 6 bases, the J end lost 4 bases, and 10 bases lay between the germline ends. Germline V lookup: CDR1 MNHEY, CDR2 SMNVEV (reference sequence). This CDR3 has 12 residues. CDR3 nucleotides: TGTGCCAGCAGCGAGGCGGGGTACGAGCAGTACTTC. Its translation is CASSEAGYEQYF.

A word on this clone: The sample has other DNA sequences that encode this CDR3 too. The V gene is TRBV7-9, the J gene TRBJ2-3, with a tentative D call TRBD2 (5 bases). CDR1 is SEHNR and CDR2 is FQNEAQ in the germline V gene (reference sequence). This CDR3 has 10 residues. V gave up 8 bases and J gave up 5 bases, with 5 bases separating them. The CDR3 is CASRGDTQYF. The CDR3 DNA reads TGTGCCAGCCGGGGAGATACGCAGTATTTT.

V gene TRBV28 combines with J gene TRBJ2-5; perhaps D is TRBD1 or TRBD2 (5 bases each). The germline V gene has CDR1 MDHEN and CDR2 SYDVKM. The length of the CDR3 is 14 residues. Between the trimmed V and J ends, which lost 6 bases and 5 bases, there was a span of 16 bases. The CDR3 bases are TGTGCCAGCAGCAGGGACGCCCTCCAGGAGACCCAGTACTTC. Translation: CASSRDALQETQYF.

This chain uses TRBV6-5 with TRBJ1-2; 8 bases are shared with TRBD1. The germline V gene encodes CDR1 MNHEY and CDR2 SVGAGI. The J segment lost 7 bases and the V segment lost 8 bases, leaving 6 bases of the junction unmatched. This CDR3 is built from 12 residues. CDR3 coding DNA: TGTGCCAGCGAGGACAGGGCAACTGGCTACACCTTC. It is translated as CASEDRATGYTF.

The chain uses TRBV7-8 and TRBJ2-3; 8 bases align to TRBD1. The CDR3 sequence is 17 residues long. Trimming at V came to 3 bases and at J to 6 bases, leaving 14 bases not matched to a gene. Germline lookup yields CDR1 SGHVS and CDR2 FQNEAQ. CDR3 sequence (DNA): TGTGCCAGCAGCTTCTCCTCACAGGGGGTTGACCTGGATACGCAGTATTTT. Translation: CASSFSSQGVDLDTQYF.

A note on this clone: Distinct nucleotide sequences in the sample also encode this CDR3. The chain has TRBV6-5 and TRBJ2-7, with 7 bases aligning to TRBD1. Germline lookup yields CDR1 MNHEY and CDR2 SVGAGI. The CDR3 is 12 amino acids. V trimming: 6 bases; J trimming: 1 base; junction bases outside the gene matches: 0. The DNA of the CDR3 is TGTGCCAGCAGGACAGGGTCCTACGAGCAGTACTTC. Protein product: CASRTGSYEQYF.

This chain links TRBV20-1 with TRBJ1-2, with a possible D match to TRBD1 (5 bases). Germline V gene data show CDR1 as DFQATT and CDR2 as SNEGSKA (reference sequence). The CDR3 totals 11 residues. With 5 bases removed from V and 7 bases from J, the gap between germline ends came to 11 bases. The CDR3: CSASGFGGYTF. The CDR3 DNA sequence: TGCAGTGCTTCAGGGTTTGGTGGCTACACCTTC.

This chain joins TRBV7-8 and TRBJ2-2; TRBD2 matches at 9 bases. Per germline, CDR1 SGHVS and CDR2 FQNEAQ. V was pared by 1 base and J by 0 bases, with 6 bases of the junction left unmatched. The CDR3 covers 18 residues. The CDR3: CASSLGERGDANTGELFF. The CDR3 DNA reads as TGTGCCAGCAGCTTAGGGGAGCGGGGGGACGCGAACACCGGGGAGCTGTTTTTT. Variable domain in full (rest from reference TRBV7-8 and TRBJ2-2): GAGVSQSPRYKVAKRGQDVALRCDPISGHVSLFWYQQALGQGPEFLTYFQNEAQLDKSGLPSDRFFAERPEGSVSTLKIQRTQQEDSAVYLCASSLGERGDANTGELFFGEGSRLTVL.

The V and J genes are TRBV4-1 and TRBJ1-5, with 7 bases matching TRBD1. The length of the CDR3 is 15 residues. CDR1 MGHRA and CDR2 YSYEKL come from the germline V gene. Losses at the gene ends were 1 base for V and 1 base for J; bases not matched to a gene: 1. CDR3 amino acids: CASSQVQGSNQPQHF. The CDR3 DNA sequence: TGCGCCAGCAGCCAAGTACAGGGGAGCAATCAGCCCCAGCATTTT.

This clone showed up just once. The V gene is TRBV28, the J gene TRBJ1-2; D unclear. CDR1 and CDR2 (germline): MDHEN, SYDVKM. This CDR3 comprises 15 residues. The V and J ends lost 3 bases and 5 bases respectively, with 16 bases between them. The CDR3 DNA reads TGTGCCAGCAGTTTTAGCCTCTCCCTTTCATATGGCTACACCTTC. Translated: CASSFSLSLSYGYTF.

This clone occurred once. J is TRBJ2-3 and V is TRBV7-3; 8 bases align to TRBD2. This CDR3 spans 15 amino acids. Per the germline V gene, CDR1 is SGHTA and CDR2 is FQGTGA. The trim removed 3 bases at V and 4 bases at J, leaving 6 bases unmatched. The CDR3 coding sequence is TGTGCCAGCAGCTTCAATGCACTAGCGGCAGATACGCAGTATTTT. This codes for CASSFNALAADTQYF.

The chain is built from TRBV6-6 and TRBJ2-1; possibly TRBD1 for D (6 bases). This CDR3 is 14 amino acids long. V was pared by 4 bases and J by 5 bases, with 12 bases between. CDR1 is MNHNY, CDR2 SVGAGI, per germline (reference sequence). Here the CDR3 DNA reads TGTGCCAGCAGTTGGTCGGCAGGGGACAATGAGCAGTTCTTC. This encodes CASSWSAGDNEQFF.

The chain employs TRBV11-3 and TRBJ2-2, with D unresolved. Looked up from germline, CDR1 is SGHNT and CDR2 is YENEEA. V was pared by 5 bases and J by 6 bases, with 7 bases between. The CDR3 sequence is 12 residues long. CDR3 amino acids: CASSLSSGELFF. As DNA, the CDR3 is TGTGCCAGCAGCCTCTCCTCCGGGGAGCTGTTTTTT.

The chain has TRBV28 and TRBJ1-1; D is undetermined. CDR1 is MDHEN, CDR2 SYDVKM, per germline. This CDR3 is built from 14 residues. Trimming removed 5 bases from V and 8 bases from J, with 18 bases in between. In nucleotides, the CDR3 is TGTGCCAGCAGTCCCGATAGACAATCCGCCGAAGCTTTCTTT. As protein: CASSPDRQSAEAFF.

This clone was recorded once. This rearrangement joins TRBV9 to TRBJ2-1; no firm D call. Germline V lookup: CDR1 SGDLS, CDR2 YYNGEE. The CDR3 consists of 15 residues. Trimming left V 4 bases short and J 0 bases short, with 11 bases between. The CDR3 nucleotides read TGTGCCAGCAGCCCTACCGCAGACTCCTACAATGAGCAGTTCTTC. This gives the protein CASSPTADSYNEQFF.

Only one count was recorded for this clone. As DNA, the CDR3 is TGTGCCAGCAGCCCGGGTCCTGTCCTTCGTACCGGGGAGCTGTTTTTT. Amino acid sequence: CASSPGPVLRTGELFF. The chain couples TRBV5-5 to TRBJ2-2; no reliable D call. With 4 bases removed from V and 5 bases from J, the gap between germline ends came to 18 bases. The CDR3 has 16 amino acids. Per the germline V gene, CDR1 is SGHKS and CDR2 is YYEKEE (reference sequence).

This clone has only one observation. The chain combines TRBV6-5 with TRBJ1-2, with D unclear. The CDR3 covers 11 residues. Germline V gene lookup returns CDR1 MNHEY and CDR2 SVGAGI. V was shortened by 6 bases and J by 4 bases, with 6 bases between the two germline ends. CDR3 bases: TGTGCCAGCAGGGGCTCCTATGGCTACACCTTC. Amino acid sequence: CASRGSYGYTF.

The chain couples TRBV28 to TRBJ1-2, with unresolved D. With 5 bases removed from V and 8 bases from J, the gap between germline ends came to 15 bases. The CDR3 extends over 13 amino acids. The germline V gene encodes CDR1 MDHEN and CDR2 SYDVKM. This CDR3 is CASSLGPGRGYTF. The CDR3 DNA reads as TGTGCCAGCAGTCTCGGACCCGGGAGGGGCTACACCTTC.

The chain uses TRBV7-2 and TRBJ2-3; a weak D match, TRBD2 (5 bases). The CDR3 runs to 18 residues. Trimming removed 5 bases from V and 0 bases from J, with 21 bases in between. Germline V gene sequence: CDR1 SGHTA, CDR2 FQGNSA. In DNA form, the CDR3 reads TGTGCCAGCAGCCCCCCGGCTAGCTATCACACTAGCACAGATACGCAGTATTTT. It is translated as CASSPPASYHTSTDTQYF.

The J gene is TRBJ1-2, the V gene TRBV5-1; D is unclear. CDR3 length: 13 residues. V lost 0 bases and J 4 bases, leaving 7 bases between the germline ends. In germline, CDR1 is SGHRS, CDR2 YFSETQ. In DNA form, the CDR3 reads TGCGCCAGCAGCTTGGCAGATTCCTATGGCTACACCTTC. Its translation is CASSLADSYGYTF.

The chain links TRBV12-3 or TRBV12-4 to TRBJ2-7; no definite D call. The CDR3 totals 12 residues. Trimming shortened V by 3 bases and J by 6 bases, and 9 bases separated the two germline ends. In nucleotides, the CDR3 is TGTGCCAGCAGTTTGAGCCCTTCCGAGCAGTACTTC. This translates into CASSLSPSEQYF.

This clone was seen just once. V gene TRBV5-1 combines with J gene TRBJ2-3; no clear D. Germline values: CDR1 SGHRS, CDR2 YFSETQ. The CDR3 totals 13 residues. V gave up 0 bases and J gave up 3 bases, with 5 bases separating them. This CDR3 is CASSLDETDTQYF. Written as DNA, the CDR3 is TGCGCCAGCAGCTTGGATGAGACAGATACGCAGTATTTT.

The V and J genes are TRBV6-5 and TRBJ1-6, with D maybe TRBD1 (5 bases). This CDR3 is 14 amino acids long. The V end lost 7 bases, the J end lost 4 bases, and 11 bases lay between the germline ends. Per germline, CDR1 MNHEY and CDR2 SVGAGI. The CDR3 is CASTRQSYNSPLHF. In DNA form, the CDR3 reads TGTGCCAGCACCCGACAGTCATATAATTCACCCCTCCACTTT.

This chain connects TRBV6-4 to TRBJ1-1; D unresolved. CDR3 length: 13 residues. Trimming left V 5 bases short and J 1 base short, with 8 bases between. Germline assignment: CDR1 MRHNA and CDR2 SNTAGT. The CDR3 sequence: CASSYDANTEAFF. The CDR3 DNA is TGTGCCAGCAGTTATGATGCGAACACTGAAGCTTTCTTT.

The chain combines TRBV10-3 with TRBJ1-5; D gene ambiguous. CDR3 size: 15 residues. CDR1 and CDR2 (germline): ENHRY, SYGVKD. V was pared by 5 bases and J by 2 bases, with 13 bases between. The CDR3 region is CAISTDLAGNQPQHF. As DNA, the CDR3 is TGTGCCATCAGTACAGATTTGGCGGGCAATCAGCCCCAGCATTTT.

This chain connects TRBV7-9 to TRBJ1-2; possibly TRBD1 for D (6 bases). The CDR3 loop spans 15 amino acids. V lost 5 bases and J lost 0, with 13 bases in between. Germline loops: CDR1 SEHNR, CDR2 FQNEAQ (reference sequence). The CDR3 region is CASSTGTPANYGYTF. Written as DNA, the CDR3 is TGTGCCAGCAGCACCGGGACACCAGCTAACTATGGCTACACCTTC.

The rearrangement joins TRBV19 to TRBJ1-5; a possible D gene is TRBD1 (5 bases). The V and J ends lost 8 bases and 9 bases respectively, with 17 bases between them. This CDR3 has 13 amino acids. From germline, CDR1 is LNHDA and CDR2 SQIVND (reference sequence). CDR3 DNA: TGTGCCAGTTCCCCGGGGGGGATCAGGCCCCAGCATTTT. Protein sequence: CASSPGGIRPQHF.